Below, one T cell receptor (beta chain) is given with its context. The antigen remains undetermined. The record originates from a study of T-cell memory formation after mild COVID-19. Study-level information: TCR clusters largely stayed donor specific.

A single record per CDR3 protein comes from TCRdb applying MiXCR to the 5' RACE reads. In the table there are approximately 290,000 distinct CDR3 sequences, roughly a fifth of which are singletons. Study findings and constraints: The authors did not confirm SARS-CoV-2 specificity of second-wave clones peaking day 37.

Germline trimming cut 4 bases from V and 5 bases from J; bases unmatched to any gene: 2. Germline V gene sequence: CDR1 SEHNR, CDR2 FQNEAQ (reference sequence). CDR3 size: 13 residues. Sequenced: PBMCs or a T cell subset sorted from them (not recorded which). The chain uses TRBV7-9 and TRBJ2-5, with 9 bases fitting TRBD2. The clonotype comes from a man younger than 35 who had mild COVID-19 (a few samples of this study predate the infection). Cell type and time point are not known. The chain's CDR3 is CASSWTSDETQYF. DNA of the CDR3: TGTGCCAGCAGCTGGACTAGCGATGAGACCCAGTACTTC.